Below are 27 T cell receptor beta chains sequenced from a single sample in a study of T cells in Graves' hyperthyroidism and ophthalmopathy. Amplified TCR beta CDR3 regions derived from RNA transcripts. A set of HTBI primers served as the primers for a first-round RT-PCR of the TCR CDR3. One entry per CDR3 protein results from TCRdb running MiXCR on the multiplex PCR reads. The profile shows 650,000 to 850,000 distinct CDR3 sequences, roughly a sixth of them singletons. Sequenced material: blood. All receptors derive from a woman aged 45-65 years with Graves' hyperthyroidism that later progressed to Graves' ophthalmopathy.

This clonotype was observed a few times. The rearrangement links TRBV6-1 to TRBJ1-2; 8 bases map to TRBD1. The CDR3 contains 16 residues. J lost 0 bases, V lost 6 bases, and 9 bases had no gene match. Germline CDR1 reads MNHNS; CDR2 reads SASEGT. CDR3 sequence reads: CASSRGTGGSNYGYTF. CDR3 DNA: TGTGCCAGCAGCAGAGGGACAGGCGGGTCTAACTATGGCTACACCTTC.

This clonotype was observed a few times. The J gene is TRBJ2-7, the V gene TRBV6-6, with D perhaps TRBD2 (7 bases). Germline V gives CDR1 MNHNY, CDR2 SVGAGI (reference sequence). Trimming took 2 bases from V and 0 from J, leaving 11 bases between them. CDR3 length equals 15 residues. DNA of the CDR3: TGTGCCAGCAGTTACGTGGCGGGGGCCTCCTACGAGCAGTACTTC. As protein: CASSYVAGASYEQYF.

This sequence joins TRBV7-9 and TRBJ1-5, with D unclear. Trimming removed 5 bases at V and 3 bases at J, with 11 bases between. Germline CDR1 is SEHNR and CDR2 is FQNEAQ (reference sequence). This CDR3 is built from 14 residues. This chain's CDR3 is CASSHDMHNQPQHF. In DNA, the CDR3 is TGTGCCAGCAGCCATGACATGCACAATCAGCCCCAGCATTTT.

This chain links TRBV6-5 with TRBJ2-5; 11 positions agree with TRBD1. Germline trimming cut 4 bases from V and 5 bases from J; bases unmatched to any gene: 6. The CDR3 is 15 amino acids. Germline V gene data show CDR1 as MNHEY and CDR2 as SVGAGI. The CDR3 spells CASSWDRGIGETQYF. The CDR3 bases are TGTGCCAGCAGTTGGGACAGGGGGATTGGGGAGACCCAGTACTTC.

This clonotype came up many times. The J gene is TRBJ1-6, the V gene TRBV20-1; D gene uncertain. Trimming pared 3 bases from V and 7 bases from J, leaving 10 bases between. This CDR3 has 13 residues. CDR1 and CDR2 from the germline V gene are DFQATT and SNEGSKA (reference sequence). In DNA form, the CDR3 reads TGCAGTGCTAGCGGGTTTGGGAATTCACCCCTCCACTTT. Translating gives CSASGFGNSPLHF.

This clonotype was found a few times. This sequence joins TRBV29-1 and TRBJ2-5, with D uncertain. The CDR3 has 12 amino acids. V was shortened by 7 bases and J by 0 bases, with 9 bases between the two germline ends. The germline V gene encodes CDR1 SQVTM and CDR2 ANQGSEA. In DNA, the CDR3 is TGCAGCGCCACTATATACCAAGAGACCCAGTACTTC. The encoded protein is CSATIYQETQYF.

This clonotype was counted between two and nine times. The V and J genes are TRBV6-2 or TRBV6-3 and TRBJ2-6, with unresolved D. This CDR3 spans 17 amino acids. Trimming cost V 2 bases and J 0 bases, with 11 bases left between them. CDR1 MNHEY and CDR2 SVGEGT come from the germline V gene. The CDR3 loop reads CASSYPTQSSGANVLTF. The CDR3 region has the DNA TGTGCCAGCAGTTACCCAACTCAGAGCTCTGGGGCCAACGTCCTGACTTTC.

This chain joins TRBV7-8 and TRBJ1-5; D is perhaps TRBD1 (5 bases). This CDR3 contains 13 residues. Germline V gene lookup returns CDR1 SGHVS and CDR2 FQNEAQ. Between the trimmed V and J ends, which lost 8 bases and 6 bases, there was a span of 14 bases. CDR3 nucleotides: TGTGCCAGCGGCAGGGTTCCCGGTCAGCCCCAGCATTTT. It is translated as CASGRVPGQPQHF.

This clonotype turned up a few times. V is TRBV12-3 or TRBV12-4 and J is TRBJ2-1; D is unresolved. CDR3 length equals 14 residues. Trimming took off 0 bases at V and 10 bases at J, with 13 bases between the two ends. CDR3 residues: CASSLALQVGEQFF. The CDR3 DNA follows: TGTGCCAGCAGTTTAGCGCTTCAAGTGGGGGAGCAGTTCTTC.

This clonotype showed up just a few times. The J gene is TRBJ1-3, the V gene TRBV3-1; D uncertain. The length of the CDR3 is 16 residues. Germline-derived CDR1 and CDR2 are LGHDT and YNNKEL (reference sequence). Trimming took 0 bases from V and 0 from J, leaving 9 bases between them. The CDR3 loop reads CASSQDSSGSGNTIYF. CDR3 DNA: TGTGCCAGCAGCCAAGATTCCTCGGGCTCTGGAAACACCATATATTTT.

The chain recombines TRBV5-1 with TRBJ1-4, with a weak D call TRBD1 (6 bases). The V gene's germline CDR1 is SGHRS and CDR2 YFSETQ. This CDR3 has 17 residues. V was clipped by 4 bases and J by 4 bases, with 20 bases between them. In nucleotides, the CDR3 is TGCGCCAGCAGCGAGGACAGTAACTTAGTTGGTAATGAAAAACTGTTTTTT. Residues: CASSEDSNLVGNEKLFF.

This clonotype came up a few times. The chain employs TRBV30 and TRBJ2-3, with 8 bases aligning to TRBD1. J was trimmed by 3 bases and V by 2 bases; bases with no gene match: 10. The CDR3 loop spans 16 amino acids. Germline V lookup: CDR1 GTSNPN, CDR2 SVGIG (reference sequence). Here the CDR3 DNA reads TGTGCCTGGAGTCTCCCCTTGACAGGGGTAACAGATACGCAGTATTTT. Its protein is CAWSLPLTGVTDTQYF.

This clonotype was counted many times. This chain links TRBV12-3 or TRBV12-4 with TRBJ1-1; D may be TRBD1 (5 bases). V dropped 3 bases and J dropped 1 base, with 9 bases sitting between them. The CDR3 runs 14 residues. The CDR3 DNA reads as TGTGCCAGCAGTTTTGACAGAGAGAACACTGAAGCTTTCTTT. It specifies CASSFDRENTEAFF.

The J gene is TRBJ2-3, the V gene TRBV12-3 or TRBV12-4; possibly TRBD2 for D (6 bases). V dropped 8 bases and J dropped 7 bases, with 10 bases sitting between them. The CDR3 is 11 amino acids. The CDR3 sequence is CASGRENTQYF. The CDR3 DNA reads as TGTGCCAGCGGTCGGGAGAATACGCAGTATTTT.

The gene calls are TRBV6-1 and TRBJ2-5; 7 bases map to TRBD1. CDR3 length equals 15 residues. CDR1 MNHNS and CDR2 SASEGT come from the germline V gene. The V and J ends lost 5 bases and 3 bases, in that order; junction bases with no gene match: 9. The CDR3 sequence is CASSSLGQAEETQYF. The DNA for the CDR3 is TGTGCCAGCAGTAGTCTAGGACAGGCAGAAGAGACCCAGTACTTC.

About this clonotype itself: At one end, the junction sequence differs from germline, possibly due to a read error. The rearrangement joins TRBV24-1 to TRBJ1-2, with D possibly matching TRBD1 (5 bases). The CDR3 runs 14 residues. Germline assignment: CDR1 KGHDR and CDR2 SFDVKD. The CDR3 DNA is TGTGCCACCAGTGATTCGGGACTGGGCTATAGCTACACCTTC. It is translated as CATSDSGLGYSYTF.

Comments on this clonotype: With a much larger clone just one base away, this may be a read error. This sequence joins TRBV2 and TRBJ1-2; the D is unclear. Trimming pared 6 bases from V and 10 bases from J, leaving 15 bases between. This CDR3 spans 12 amino acids. Germline lookup yields CDR1 SNHLY and CDR2 FYNNEI. The CDR3 DNA is TGTGCCAGCAGCAGCAATCCTCTTGACTACACCTTC. This translates into CASSSNPLDYTF.

This chain uses TRBV6-1 with TRBJ1-5; D is unresolved. This CDR3 has 13 amino acids. CDR1 MNHNS and CDR2 SASEGT come from the germline V gene. V lost 7 bases, J lost 0 bases, and 7 bases lay in between. The CDR3 loop reads CASKGHSNQPQHF. The CDR3 DNA reads TGTGCCAGCAAGGGCCATAGCAATCAGCCCCAGCATTTT.

This clonotype was observed at least ten times. The CDR3 region has the DNA TGTGCCAGCAGTTTAGGGGGATTGAATTCACCCCTCCACTTT. Its protein is CASSLGGLNSPLHF. The genes are TRBV27 and TRBJ1-6; TRBD1 might be the D (5 bases). V lost 2 bases, J lost 7 bases, and 9 bases lay in between. This CDR3 comprises 14 residues. Per the germline V gene, CDR1 is MNHEY and CDR2 is SMNVEV (reference sequence).

This clonotype was found a few times. The chain employs TRBV11-2 and TRBJ1-5; D not certain. Germline V CDR1 and CDR2: SGHAT, FQNNGV. This CDR3 contains 13 residues. V was cut by 3 bases and J by 5 bases, with 8 bases left in between. CDR3 sequence reads: CASSFAGDQPQHF. The CDR3 bases are TGTGCCAGCAGCTTCGCGGGAGATCAGCCCCAGCATTTT.

This clonotype was counted many times. The genes are TRBV2 and TRBJ2-5; D ambiguous. Germline V gene sequence: CDR1 SNHLY, CDR2 FYNNEI. The CDR3 covers 16 residues. The germline V and J ends were trimmed by 2 bases and 2 bases, with 15 bases remaining between them. The CDR3 DNA reads TGTGCCAGCAGTGAAAGACCCCTGGGTTGGCAAGAGACCCAGTACTTC. It is translated as CASSERPLGWQETQYF.

This clonotype was counted ten times or more. The CDR3 protein is CSAIVGLAGGYNEQFF. The CDR3 DNA reads TGCAGTGCCATAGTAGGACTAGCGGGGGGTTACAATGAGCAGTTCTTC. J is TRBJ2-1 and V is TRBV20-1; TRBD2 matches 14 bases. Germline trimming cut 6 bases from V and 4 bases from J; bases unmatched to any gene: 8. Germline lookup yields CDR1 DFQATT and CDR2 SNEGSKA (reference sequence). The CDR3 extends over 16 amino acids.

The sample holds a few counts of this clonotype. The chain has TRBV19 and TRBJ2-3; the D gene is possibly TRBD2 (5 bases). CDR1 is LNHDA, CDR2 SQIVND, per germline (reference sequence). The V and J ends lost 3 bases and 6 bases respectively, with 22 bases between them. The CDR3 totals 17 residues. Here the CDR3 DNA reads TGTGCCAGTAGTATTTCGGTCGAGAGGGCTCCAGCGGATACGCAGTATTTT. Protein product: CASSISVERAPADTQYF. The entire variable domain, with the rest obtained from reference TRBV19 and TRBJ2-3, is as follows: DGGITQSPKYLFRKEGQNVTLSCEQNLNHDAMYWYRQDPGQGLRLIYYSQIVNDFQKGDIAEGYSVSREKKESFPLTVTSAQKNPTAFYLCASSISVERAPADTQYFGPGTRLTVL.

The chain combines TRBV6-1 with TRBJ2-1; 8 bases map to TRBD2. Germline CDR1 MNHNS, CDR2 SASEGT. The V segment lost 3 bases and the J segment 2 bases; nucleotides outside the gene matches: 0. The CDR3 sequence is 14 residues long. The CDR3 is CASSERGAYNEQFF. CDR3 coding DNA: TGTGCCAGCAGTGAGCGGGGGGCCTACAATGAGCAGTTCTTC.

This clonotype was detected a few times. The chain recombines TRBV19 with TRBJ2-6; D remains unclear. Germline V gene lookup returns CDR1 LNHDA and CDR2 SQIVND (reference sequence). The V end was cut by 4 bases, the J end by 2 bases, with 6 bases between. CDR3 length equals 14 residues. CDR3: CASSTQAGANVLTF. The CDR3 region has the DNA TGTGCCAGTAGTACTCAGGCTGGGGCCAACGTCCTGACTTTC.

This sequence joins TRBV6-2 or TRBV6-3 and TRBJ1-4, with 10 bases fitting TRBD1. This CDR3 has 16 amino acids. The V gene's germline CDR1 is MNHEY and CDR2 SVGEGT. The trim removed 2 bases at V and 6 bases at J, leaving 6 bases unmatched. Written as DNA, the CDR3 is TGTGCCAGCAGTTACGGGACCGGGACAGGGGATGAAAAACTGTTTTTT. Translation gives CASSYGTGTGDEKLFF.

This clonotype was seen many times. The V call is TRBV12-3 or TRBV12-4, the J call TRBJ1-2; 10 bases are shared with TRBD1. The CDR3 has 15 residues. The junction had 7 bases not matched to a gene; V was cut back by 6 bases and J by 3 bases. The CDR3 region is CASRPAGTGDYGYTF. The CDR3 coding sequence is TGTGCCAGCAGGCCCGCCGGGACAGGGGACTATGGCTACACCTTC.